These 20 T cell receptor beta chains came from one sample sequenced in a study of regulatory T cells in long-lasting Graves disease. Arm-PCR of CDR3 regions and iRepertoire HTBI primers were used to build TCR beta libraries. TCRdb used MiXCR to reprocess the multiplex PCR reads, holding one entry per CDR3 protein. The sample has under 450,000 distinct CDR3 sequences, approximately 10% seen once. Time point indicated: newly diagnosed GD, antithyroid drugs for less than 3 months. Making the TCR library involved RNA that had been extracted from PBMCs. These records were also assigned to another study, of T cells in Graves' hyperthyroidism and ophthalmopathy.

The starting material was peripheral blood mononuclear cells (PBMCs), obtained at new diagnosis, from a patient treated with antithyroid drugs. Source of these receptors: a woman aged 18-29 years with Graves disease.

About this clonotype: A read error may produce the germline difference seen at one junction end. V gene TRBV28 combines with J gene TRBJ2-3; 7 bases fit TRBD2. Germline CDR1 MDHEN, CDR2 SYDVKM. The CDR3 spans 17 residues. Written as DNA, the CDR3 is TGTGCCAGCAATTGGAGGGGAGGGTTAGGAGGCACATATACGCAGTATTTT. Amino acids: CASNWRGGLGGTYTQYF.

As concerns this clonotype: Possible read error: a much larger clone is one base away. The chain links TRBV6-2 or TRBV6-3 to TRBJ2-7; D possibly corresponds to TRBD2 (6 bases). V dropped 5 bases and J dropped 5 bases, with 19 bases sitting between them. CDR3 length equals 15 residues. Germline-derived CDR1 and CDR2 are MNHEY and SVGEGT. The CDR3 sequence is CASSALLGRGNEQYF. The CDR3 DNA reads TGTGCCAGCAGTGCATTATTGGGACGGGGGAACGAGCAGTACTTC.

J is TRBJ2-1 and V is TRBV20-1; 12 bases agree with TRBD2. J lost 8 bases, V lost 4 bases, and 6 bases had no gene match. The CDR3 totals 14 residues. Germline V lookup: CDR1 DFQATT, CDR2 SNEGSKA (reference sequence). CDR3 nucleotide sequence: TGCAGTGCTATCCCCAGACTAGCGGGAGATGAGCAGTTCTTC. This gives the protein CSAIPRLAGDEQFF.

This clonotype was seen many times. This chain uses TRBV12-3 or TRBV12-4 with TRBJ1-6; TRBD1 agrees at 7 bases. J gave up 7 bases and V 6 bases, and 9 bases lay outside the gene matches. The CDR3 covers 15 residues. The CDR3 loop reads CASSLGTGVNSPLHF. The CDR3 region has the DNA TGTGCCAGCAGCCTGGGAACAGGGGTGAATTCACCCCTCCACTTT.

This clonotype appeared many times. This chain links TRBV12-3 or TRBV12-4 with TRBJ1-2; 7 nucleotides line up with TRBD1. The CDR3 is 14 residues long. J lost 9 bases, V lost 6 bases, and 13 bases had no gene match. The chain's CDR3 is CASSLRTGGTSYTF. The CDR3 nucleotides are TGTGCCAGCAGCCTCCGGACAGGTGGTACCAGCTACACCTTC.

A note on this clonotype: It may be a read error: a sequence one base away is much more abundant. The gene calls are TRBV3-1 and TRBJ2-1, with no clear D. CDR3 length: 16 residues. Germline lookup yields CDR1 LGHDT and CDR2 YNNKEL (reference sequence). CDR3 DNA sequence: TGTGCCAGCAGCAACCGAGGATTGAGCTCCTGCAATGAGCAGTTCTTC. Translation: CASSNRGLSSCNEQFF.

This clonotype was found many times. The J gene is TRBJ1-5, the V gene TRBV6-2 or TRBV6-3; maybe TRBD1 (6 bases). Germline V lookup: CDR1 MNHEY, CDR2 SVGEGT. The CDR3 has 14 amino acids. Deletions cut 4 bases from V and 4 bases from J, with 11 bases between. The CDR3 spells CASSSTGWNQPQHF. Written as DNA, the CDR3 is TGTGCCAGCAGTTCCACAGGGTGGAATCAGCCCCAGCATTTT.

This clonotype was detected many times. The chain uses TRBV3-1 and TRBJ1-2; D is unresolved. Trimming took 3 bases from V and 7 from J, leaving 12 bases between them. Germline V CDR1 and CDR2: LGHDT, YNNKEL (reference sequence). This CDR3 spans 13 amino acids. The CDR3 DNA reads TGTGCCAGCAGCCACGATACATCCTTTGGCTACACCTTC. It specifies CASSHDTSFGYTF.

This clonotype was counted many times. The chain has TRBV27 and TRBJ2-2, with no clear D. The germline CDR1 and CDR2 sequences are MNHEY and SMNVEV (reference sequence). CDR3 size: 16 residues. V lost 4 bases and J lost 0, with 12 bases in between. CDR3 in amino acids: CASSSHSNANTGELFF. CDR3 DNA sequence: TGTGCCAGCAGTTCACACAGCAACGCGAACACCGGGGAGCTGTTTTTT.

The chain employs TRBV10-3 and TRBJ2-1, with TRBD2 identical over 7 bases. Trimming removed 1 base from V and 4 bases from J; junction bases left unmatched: 7. Germline values: CDR1 ENHRY, CDR2 SYGVKD. The length of the CDR3 is 16 residues. The CDR3 bases are TGTGCCATCAGTGAGTGGGCGGGAGAGAGATACAATGAGCAGTTCTTC. Encoded protein: CAISEWAGERYNEQFF.

The CDR3 coding sequence is TGCAGCGTGCCACCTTTGGGGGGCTATGGCTACACCTTC. Encoded protein: CSVPPLGGYGYTF. The chain combines TRBV29-1 with TRBJ1-2; D perhaps matches TRBD1 (5 bases). Germline V gene data show CDR1 as SQVTM and CDR2 as ANQGSEA. The CDR3 loop spans 13 amino acids. V was shortened by 6 bases and J by 4 bases, with 15 bases between the two germline ends.

This clonotype was detected many times. The V gene is TRBV15, the J gene TRBJ1-4, with unresolved D. Trimming took 8 bases from V and 8 from J, leaving 18 bases between them. This CDR3 is built from 14 residues. CDR1 is LNHNV and CDR2 is YYDKDF in the germline V gene (reference sequence). The DNA for the CDR3 is TGTGCCACCGGTGCGGGAAGGGATTACGAAAAACTGTTTTTT. Translation gives CATGAGRDYEKLFF.

This clonotype came up many times. The chain is built from TRBV5-1 and TRBJ2-1; possibly TRBD2 for D (6 bases). The CDR3 extends over 14 amino acids. The germline CDR1 and CDR2 sequences are SGHRS and YFSETQ. Trimming left V 1 base short and J 4 bases short, with 9 bases between. Here the CDR3 DNA reads TGCGCCAGCAGCTTGTACGGGACTTACAATGAGCAGTTCTTC. It specifies CASSLYGTYNEQFF. The full variable domain, rest sourced from reference TRBV5-1 and TRBJ2-1, is KAGVTQTPRYLIKTRGQQVTLSCSPISGHRSVSWYQQTPGQGLQFLFEYFSETQRNKGNFPGRFSGRQFSNSRSEMNVSTLELGDSALYLCASSLYGTYNEQFFGPGTRLTVL.

The gene calls are TRBV4-1 and TRBJ2-5, with 9 bases aligning to TRBD1. Germline values: CDR1 MGHRA, CDR2 YSYEKL. Trimming removed 5 bases from V and 4 bases from J; junction bases left unmatched: 8. This CDR3 comprises 15 residues. The CDR3 here is CASSFGTGMTETQYF. The CDR3 bases are TGCGCCAGCAGCTTCGGGACAGGGATGACAGAGACCCAGTACTTC.

This clonotype was recorded at least ten times. J is TRBJ2-7 and V is TRBV6-1; D might be TRBD2 (7 bases). The V gene's germline CDR1 is MNHNS and CDR2 SASEGT. Between the trimmed V and J ends, which lost 6 bases and 5 bases, there was a span of 17 bases. There are 14 residues in the CDR3. The CDR3 region has the DNA TGTGCCAGCAGCTCCGAGGGGGGGCGCAACGAGCAGTACGTC. This gives the protein CASSSEGGRNEQYV.

This clonotype was seen ten or more times. The V gene is TRBV20-1, the J gene TRBJ2-1, with D hard to call. Germline lookup yields CDR1 DFQATT and CDR2 SNEGSKA (reference sequence). The CDR3 consists of 13 residues. Between the trimmed V and J ends, which lost 0 bases and 5 bases, there was a span of 8 bases. The CDR3 loop is CSARDRVNNEQFF. The CDR3 nucleotides are TGCAGTGCTAGAGATAGGGTAAACAATGAGCAGTTCTTC.

This clonotype has ten or more counts. The chain carries TRBV12-3 or TRBV12-4 and TRBJ2-1; D is possibly TRBD1 or TRBD2 (5 bases each). The CDR3 is 13 amino acids. V was trimmed by 5 bases and J by 6 bases, leaving 11 bases between them. The CDR3 spells CASSPTGGNEQFF. CDR3 nucleotides: TGTGCCAGCAGTCCAACTGGGGGCAATGAGCAGTTCTTC.

Many counts were recorded for this clonotype. The rearrangement links TRBV20-1 to TRBJ2-5, with D possibly being TRBD1 or TRBD2 (5 bases each). Trimming stripped 0 bases from V and 1 base from J, with 9 bases between. The length of the CDR3 is 14 residues. In germline, CDR1 is DFQATT, CDR2 SNEGSKA (reference sequence). Here the CDR3 reads CSARDGGTQETQYF. In nucleotides, the CDR3 is TGCAGTGCTAGAGATGGTGGGACCCAAGAGACCCAGTACTTC.

V gene TRBV20-1 combines with J gene TRBJ1-2; 9 nucleotides agree with TRBD1. The germline V gene encodes CDR1 DFQATT and CDR2 SNEGSKA (reference sequence). Trimming at V came to 6 bases and at J to 4 bases, leaving 6 bases not matched to a gene. The CDR3 runs to 13 residues. CDR3 bases: TGCAGTGCCTCTCCGGACAGGGGCTATGGCTACACCTTC. This codes for CSASPDRGYGYTF.

A few counts support this clonotype. The V gene is TRBV27, the J gene TRBJ2-2; D is possibly TRBD2 (5 bases). Deletions cut 4 bases from V and 8 bases from J, with 14 bases between. Germline V gene lookup returns CDR1 MNHEY and CDR2 SMNVEV (reference sequence). This CDR3 is built from 14 residues. This chain's CDR3 is CASSSLPGLGELFF. In nucleotides, the CDR3 is TGTGCCAGCAGTTCCCTCCCTGGACTGGGGGAGCTGTTTTTT.